Presented here are 17 T cell receptor beta chains from one specimen sequenced in a study of memory CD4+ T cells and cytomegalovirus serostatus. Single viable CD3+CD4+CD8-CD45RO+ cells were sorted as the memory CD4+ T cells. TCRdb's table, derived via immunoSEQ multiplex PCR, lists solely in-frame clones and lacks some. In the table there are 70,000 to 95,000 clones, 80% of which are singletons. The sample taken for sequencing was memory CD4+ T cells from blood. These receptors came from an adult in good health and CMV-seronegative.

This sequence joins TRBV10-1 and TRBJ2-7; the D is unclear. The ends were cut back, 4 bases at V and 5 bases at J, with 12 bases in the middle. The germline CDR1 and CDR2 sequences are WNHNN and SYGVQD (reference sequence). The CDR3 length is 13 residues. The CDR3 region has the DNA TGCGCCAGCAGTGTGGAAAGGTCCCACGAGCAGTACTTC. Its translation: CASSVERSHEQYF.

V gene TRBV7-2 combines with J gene TRBJ1-4; unclear D gene. There are 16 residues in the CDR3. V was pared by 3 bases and J by 0 bases, with 11 bases between. CDR1 and CDR2 from the germline V gene are SGHTA and FQGNSA. As DNA, the CDR3 is TGTGCCAGCAGCTTGAGGCGGCGAGCAACTAATGAAAAACTGTTTTTT. It is translated as CASSLRRRATNEKLFF.

V and J are TRBV6-1 and TRBJ2-5; 11 bases fit TRBD1. Trimming took 3 bases from V and 5 from J; bases not matched to a gene: 8. The CDR3 covers 16 residues. CDR1 is MNHNS, CDR2 SASEGT, per germline. CDR3 region: CASSDKWTGGRETQYF. The CDR3 DNA reads as TGTGCCAGCAGTGATAAATGGACAGGGGGCCGGGAGACCCAGTACTTC.

The rearrangement joins TRBV29-1 to TRBJ2-1; TRBD2 agrees at 11 bases. Unmatched junction bases numbered 5, after V lost 7 bases and J lost 3 bases. The V gene's germline CDR1 is SQVTM and CDR2 ANQGSEA. CDR3 length: 14 residues. The CDR3: CSAWGLADYNEQFF. The DNA for the CDR3 is TGCAGCGCCTGGGGACTAGCGGACTACAATGAGCAGTTCTTC.

The rearrangement joins TRBV30 to TRBJ1-1; no clear D. Per the germline V gene, CDR1 is GTSNPN and CDR2 is SVGIG (reference sequence). Between the trimmed V and J ends, which lost 0 bases and 3 bases, there was a span of 5 bases. There are 12 residues in the CDR3. This chain's CDR3 is CAWSVLYTEAFF. In DNA form, the CDR3 reads TGTGCCTGGAGTGTACTTTACACTGAAGCTTTCTTT. The full variable domain, rest sourced from reference TRBV30 and TRBJ1-1, is SQTIHQWPATLVQPVGSPLSLECTVEGTSNPNLYWYRQAAGRGLQLLFYSVGIGQISSEVPQNLSASRPQDRQFILSSKKLLLSDSGFYLCAWSVLYTEAFFGQGTRLTVV.

This chain joins TRBV2 and TRBJ2-1; 9 bases align to TRBD1. J was trimmed by 9 bases and V by 8 bases; bases with no gene match: 8. CDR3 length: 13 residues. The germline V gene encodes CDR1 SNHLY and CDR2 FYNNEI. In nucleotides, the CDR3 is TGTGCCAGCGCTGGGACAGGGAATGTTGAGCAGTTCTTC. Amino acid sequence: CASAGTGNVEQFF.

The V and J genes are TRBV18 and TRBJ1-3, with 8 bases matching TRBD1. The length of the CDR3 is 15 residues. The junction had 5 bases not matched to a gene; V was cut back by 0 bases and J by 7 bases. Germline CDR1 and CDR2: KGHSH and LQKENI. CDR3 sequence: CASSPPGQASNTIYF. The CDR3 nucleotides read TGTGCCAGCTCACCACCGGGACAGGCTTCCAACACCATATATTTT.

The rearrangement uses TRBV5-6 and TRBJ2-7; D may be TRBD2 (6 bases). This CDR3 contains 15 residues. Germline CDR1 reads SGHDT; CDR2 reads YYEEEE. V lost 0 bases and J 3 bases, leaving 13 bases between the germline ends. The CDR3 protein is CASSLEGSGGYEQYF. The CDR3 DNA reads as TGTGCCAGCAGCTTGGAAGGGTCCGGGGGCTACGAGCAGTACTTC.

In regard to this clone: The sample carries other DNA sequences with the same CDR3. The chain joins TRBV5-1 to TRBJ2-2; tentatively, D is TRBD1 (5 bases). Germline values: CDR1 SGHRS, CDR2 YFSETQ. The CDR3 sequence is 13 residues long. V lost 3 bases, J lost 4 bases, and 7 bases lay in between. CDR3 in amino acids: CASSSQGTGELFF. The CDR3 DNA reads as TGCGCCAGCAGCTCCCAGGGCACCGGGGAGCTGTTTTTT.

The chain combines TRBV28 with TRBJ2-1, with a tentative D call TRBD2 (6 bases). The germline gives CDR1 MDHEN, CDR2 SYDVKM. Trimming took off 3 bases at V and 3 bases at J, with 12 bases between the two ends. This CDR3 contains 15 residues. CDR3 sequence reads: CASSFVRGNYNEQFF. The CDR3 DNA reads as TGTGCCAGCAGTTTTGTGCGGGGAAACTACAATGAGCAGTTCTTC.

This chain links TRBV11-2 with TRBJ2-7; D is uncertain. The CDR3 runs 12 residues. CDR1 SGHAT and CDR2 FQNNGV come from the germline V gene. Trimming left V 5 bases short and J 3 bases short, with 8 bases between. The CDR3 reads CASSPDRYEQYF. The DNA for the CDR3 is TGTGCCAGCAGCCCGGACCGCTACGAGCAGTACTTC.

This chain connects TRBV5-8 to TRBJ1-5; D gene uncertain. Germline CDR1 SGHTS, CDR2 YDEGEE. The germline V and J ends were trimmed by 4 bases and 1 base, with 21 bases remaining between them. The CDR3 has 18 amino acids. The CDR3 protein is CASSQVIGGRESNQPQHF. The CDR3 DNA follows: TGTGCCAGCAGCCAAGTAATCGGCGGGAGGGAAAGCAATCAGCCCCAGCATTTT.

The V call is TRBV5-1, the J call TRBJ2-7, with 9 bases that match TRBD1. J was trimmed by 5 bases and V by 3 bases; bases with no gene match: 3. Germline CDR1 is SGHRS and CDR2 is YFSETQ. The CDR3 contains 13 residues. This CDR3 reads CASSWTGAHEQYF. The DNA of the CDR3 is TGCGCCAGCAGCTGGACAGGGGCACACGAGCAGTACTTC.

The chain has TRBV28 and TRBJ1-2, with TRBD1 matching 8 bases. The ends lost 1 base at V and 7 bases at J; junction bases unmatched: 8. CDR1 and CDR2 from the germline V gene are MDHEN and SYDVKM. This CDR3 has 15 amino acids. CDR3 nucleotide sequence: TGTGCCAGCAGTTTATTTGGCCAGGGGGCCTCTGGCTACACCTTC. This sequence encodes CASSLFGQGASGYTF.

V gene TRBV19 combines with J gene TRBJ1-3; D gene unclear. This CDR3 has 14 residues. From germline, CDR1 is LNHDA and CDR2 SQIVND (reference sequence). V was cut by 4 bases and J by 0 bases, with 7 bases left in between. Here the CDR3 DNA reads TGTGCCAGTAGTAGGAAGAACTCTGGAAACACCATATATTTT. Translation: CASSRKNSGNTIYF.

The genes are TRBV4-3 and TRBJ1-6, with 7 bases aligning to TRBD1. The germline V gene encodes CDR1 LGHNA and CDR2 YSLEER. CDR3 length: 16 amino acids. With 4 bases clipped from V and 7 bases from J, the junction kept 10 bases outside the gene matches. The CDR3 nucleotides are TGCGCCAGCAGCCCCGGTGGCAGGGGGTGGAATTCACCCCTCCACTTT. Its translation is CASSPGGRGWNSPLHF.

CDR3 in amino acids: CASSYTGTVNEKLFF. The CDR3 nucleotides are TGTGCCAGCAGCTACACCGGGACAGTTAATGAAAAACTGTTTTTT. This chain links TRBV27 with TRBJ1-4; 7 bases align to TRBD1. V lost 6 bases, J lost 4 bases, and 8 bases stayed unmatched. The length of the CDR3 is 15 residues. Germline lookup yields CDR1 MNHEY and CDR2 SMNVEV (reference sequence).